The subject of this entry is one T cell receptor (beta chain). Its target is unknown. Distinct nucleotide sequences in the sample also encode this CDR3. CD8 cells classed as naive were CD45RO-negative and positively selected for CCR7, excluding terminally differentiated effector memory CD45RA+ cells. The V gene end was trimmed by 0 bases and the J gene end by 0 bases; junction bases not matched to a gene: 0. This CDR3 is built from 14 residues. CDR1 and CDR2 from the germline V gene are SGDLS and YYNGEE. These data belong to a study of shared clonotypes between healthy human individuals. Study-level results: Clonotypes that were shared across four donors made up approximately 5% of naive CD4 clonotypes. Specimens sampled were limited to blood, with tissue repertoires likely differing.

Deep-level assay runs were performed. Clones were read by immunoSEQ multiplex PCR, and TCRdb kept only the in-frame ones, dropping some. This table holds roughly 810,000 clones, 95% to 97% found once. The sequencing sample was made of naive CD8+ T cells sorted from blood. This TCR was sampled from a man aged 25 to 45 in good health. This chain uses TRBV9 with TRBJ2-7; 7 bases align to TRBD2. CDR3 residues: CASSVGGSSYEQYF. For the CDR3, the DNA is TGTGCCAGCAGCGTAGGCGGGAGCTCCTACGAGCAGTACTTC.